The subject of this entry is one T cell receptor beta chain. The antigen remains unidentified. TCRdb passed the 5' RACE reads through MiXCR, listing each CDR3 protein once. Among 500,000 to 700,000 distinct CDR3 sequences listed, 15% to 20% were seen once. Between the trimmed V and J ends, which lost 3 bases and 5 bases, there was a span of 10 bases. From germline, CDR1 is KGHSH and CDR2 LQKENI. The CDR3 covers 14 residues. This record comes from a study of T cells after yellow fever vaccination. General study findings and limits: Most primary-vaccination clones reappeared after the booster (approximately 95% CD4, about 88% CD8).

The origin of this receptor is a man aged 30 to 45 who received the YFV17D yellow fever vaccine. The sample in question was PBMCs, obtained 15 days after the yellow fever booster vaccination. This chain links TRBV18 with TRBJ2-2; D call uncertain. The CDR3 here is CASSPTPLTGELFF. In nucleotides, the CDR3 is TGTGCCAGCTCACCGACCCCGTTGACCGGGGAGCTGTTTTTT.